This T cell receptor beta chain appears in the sequencing data of a study of CD8 T cells in ankylosing spondylitis. The germline CDR1 and CDR2 sequences are ENHRY and SYGVKD. The CDR3 length is 18 residues. Each CDR3 protein gets one entry after TCRdb re-called the 5' RACE reads with MiXCR. Of around 180,000 distinct CDR3 sequences in the sample, around a sixth were seen once. Comments on this clonotype: Germline is not matched at one junction end, which may reflect a read error.

The sample was blood, either unsorted or a sorted T cell fraction (not recorded which). The clonotype originates from a male donor aged 5 to 30 with ankylosing spondylitis or in good health (not recorded which). The chain joins TRBV10-3 to TRBJ2-3; D may be TRBD1 (5 bases). CDR3 residues: CAISVSRQGGKGTDTHYF. CDR3 coding DNA: TGTGCCATCAGTGTATCGCGCCAGGGTGGAAAGGGCACAGATACGCACTATTTT.